This TCR beta chain was sequenced in a study of T cell clones after liver transplantation. In the study overall: HCV positivity affected three of eight recipients; the rest lacked autoimmune or viral indications. At least one year of complete immunosuppression withdrawal without enzymes over twice normal defined tolerance. Study-wide points: Small, mixed patient groups and varying post-transplant times limit these conclusions.

Regarding this clone: The antigen is undetermined.

The ends were cut back, 6 bases at V and 0 bases at J, with 18 bases in the middle. The CDR3 loop spans 16 amino acids. Germline V gene sequence: CDR1 SGHDT, CDR2 YYEEEE. Profiling relied on immunoSEQ multiplex PCR, and the TCRdb table lists in-frame clones only, not all of them. The profile shows 40,000 to 65,000 clones, approximately 84% of them singletons. Material: CD4+ T cells from blood, obtained before liver transplant. J is TRBJ1-2 and V is TRBV5-6; D is possibly TRBD1 (6 bases). This receptor was identified in a human donor who received a liver transplant. Here the CDR3 DNA reads TGTGCCAGCAACCCTAGGGGGAGGGGTCCTAACTATGGCTACACCTTC. This encodes CASNPRGRGPNYGYTF. The full variable domain, in which reference TRBV5-6 and TRBJ1-2 provide the parts outside the CDR3, is DAGVTQSPTHLIKTRGQQVTLRCSPKSGHDTVSWYQQALGQGPQFIFQYYEEEERQRGNFPDRFSGHQFPNYSSELNVNALLLGDSALYLCASNPRGRGPNYGYTFGSGTRLTVV.